The 6 T cell receptor beta chains given below trace back to one sample, sequenced in a study of blood T cell repertoires in COVID-19. Profiling relied on immunoSEQ multiplex PCR, and the TCRdb table lists in-frame clones only, not all of them. The sample holds 25,000 to 30,000 clones, 92% seen once. The specimen sequenced was peripheral blood. The receptors derive from a man aged 50-60 years with active COVID-19.

The chain employs TRBV19 and TRBJ1-2; D unclear. Germline loops: CDR1 LNHDA, CDR2 SQIVND (reference sequence). Trimming stripped 3 bases from V and 4 bases from J, with 9 bases between. The CDR3 is 13 amino acids. CDR3 protein: CASSMGATYGYTF. The DNA of the CDR3 is TGTGCCAGTAGTATGGGAGCTACCTATGGCTACACCTTC.

The rearrangement uses TRBV6-5 and TRBJ1-3; D unresolved. CDR3 length: 14 residues. Germline CDR1 is MNHEY and CDR2 is SVGAGI. V was pared by 4 bases and J by 2 bases, with 9 bases between. CDR3 loop: CASSLREPGNTIYF. In DNA, the CDR3 is TGTGCCAGCAGTTTGCGGGAGCCTGGAAACACCATATATTTT.

The CDR3 sequence is CASSPPRLAGTSTDTQYF. CDR3 nucleotide sequence: TGTGCCAGCAGCCCCCCCAGACTAGCGGGAACTAGCACAGATACGCAGTATTTT. The J gene is TRBJ2-3, the V gene TRBV7-8; 11 bases line up with TRBD2. The CDR3 has 18 amino acids. Looked up from germline, CDR1 is SGHVS and CDR2 is FQNEAQ. V lost 5 bases, J lost 0 bases, and 10 bases stayed unmatched.

The J gene is TRBJ1-5, the V gene TRBV6-6; 9 bases fit TRBD1. This CDR3 comprises 18 residues. Germline-derived CDR1 and CDR2 are MNHNY and SVGAGI (reference sequence). V trimming: 5 bases; J trimming: 6 bases; junction bases outside the gene matches: 17. As DNA, the CDR3 is TGTGCCAGCAGTCAGGGCATGACCGGGACAGGGCGAAGTCAGCCCCAGCATTTT. This sequence encodes CASSQGMTGTGRSQPQHF.

The J gene is TRBJ2-5, the V gene TRBV5-1; 8 nucleotides align to TRBD2. J lost 4 bases, V lost 0 bases, and 5 bases had no gene match. The CDR3 is 15 residues long. CDR1 SGHRS and CDR2 YFSETQ come from the germline V gene. The CDR3 coding sequence is TGCGCCAGCAGCTTGGCGCCAGCGGGAGCAGAGACCCAGTACTTC. Translating it yields CASSLAPAGAETQYF. Filled out from reference TRBV5-1 and TRBJ2-5, the complete variable domain reads KAGVTQTPRYLIKTRGQQVTLSCSPISGHRSVSWYQQTPGQGLQFLFEYFSETQRNKGNFPGRFSGRQFSNSRSEMNVSTLELGDSALYLCASSLAPAGAETQYFGPGTRLLVL.

The chain employs TRBV18 and TRBJ2-2; D is uncertain. The length of the CDR3 is 15 residues. Germline V CDR1 and CDR2: KGHSH, LQKENI. Trimming left V 6 bases short and J 0 bases short, with 11 bases between. This CDR3 is CASSKVTPNTGELFF. CDR3 DNA: TGTGCCAGCTCTAAAGTCACACCGAACACCGGGGAGCTGTTTTTT.